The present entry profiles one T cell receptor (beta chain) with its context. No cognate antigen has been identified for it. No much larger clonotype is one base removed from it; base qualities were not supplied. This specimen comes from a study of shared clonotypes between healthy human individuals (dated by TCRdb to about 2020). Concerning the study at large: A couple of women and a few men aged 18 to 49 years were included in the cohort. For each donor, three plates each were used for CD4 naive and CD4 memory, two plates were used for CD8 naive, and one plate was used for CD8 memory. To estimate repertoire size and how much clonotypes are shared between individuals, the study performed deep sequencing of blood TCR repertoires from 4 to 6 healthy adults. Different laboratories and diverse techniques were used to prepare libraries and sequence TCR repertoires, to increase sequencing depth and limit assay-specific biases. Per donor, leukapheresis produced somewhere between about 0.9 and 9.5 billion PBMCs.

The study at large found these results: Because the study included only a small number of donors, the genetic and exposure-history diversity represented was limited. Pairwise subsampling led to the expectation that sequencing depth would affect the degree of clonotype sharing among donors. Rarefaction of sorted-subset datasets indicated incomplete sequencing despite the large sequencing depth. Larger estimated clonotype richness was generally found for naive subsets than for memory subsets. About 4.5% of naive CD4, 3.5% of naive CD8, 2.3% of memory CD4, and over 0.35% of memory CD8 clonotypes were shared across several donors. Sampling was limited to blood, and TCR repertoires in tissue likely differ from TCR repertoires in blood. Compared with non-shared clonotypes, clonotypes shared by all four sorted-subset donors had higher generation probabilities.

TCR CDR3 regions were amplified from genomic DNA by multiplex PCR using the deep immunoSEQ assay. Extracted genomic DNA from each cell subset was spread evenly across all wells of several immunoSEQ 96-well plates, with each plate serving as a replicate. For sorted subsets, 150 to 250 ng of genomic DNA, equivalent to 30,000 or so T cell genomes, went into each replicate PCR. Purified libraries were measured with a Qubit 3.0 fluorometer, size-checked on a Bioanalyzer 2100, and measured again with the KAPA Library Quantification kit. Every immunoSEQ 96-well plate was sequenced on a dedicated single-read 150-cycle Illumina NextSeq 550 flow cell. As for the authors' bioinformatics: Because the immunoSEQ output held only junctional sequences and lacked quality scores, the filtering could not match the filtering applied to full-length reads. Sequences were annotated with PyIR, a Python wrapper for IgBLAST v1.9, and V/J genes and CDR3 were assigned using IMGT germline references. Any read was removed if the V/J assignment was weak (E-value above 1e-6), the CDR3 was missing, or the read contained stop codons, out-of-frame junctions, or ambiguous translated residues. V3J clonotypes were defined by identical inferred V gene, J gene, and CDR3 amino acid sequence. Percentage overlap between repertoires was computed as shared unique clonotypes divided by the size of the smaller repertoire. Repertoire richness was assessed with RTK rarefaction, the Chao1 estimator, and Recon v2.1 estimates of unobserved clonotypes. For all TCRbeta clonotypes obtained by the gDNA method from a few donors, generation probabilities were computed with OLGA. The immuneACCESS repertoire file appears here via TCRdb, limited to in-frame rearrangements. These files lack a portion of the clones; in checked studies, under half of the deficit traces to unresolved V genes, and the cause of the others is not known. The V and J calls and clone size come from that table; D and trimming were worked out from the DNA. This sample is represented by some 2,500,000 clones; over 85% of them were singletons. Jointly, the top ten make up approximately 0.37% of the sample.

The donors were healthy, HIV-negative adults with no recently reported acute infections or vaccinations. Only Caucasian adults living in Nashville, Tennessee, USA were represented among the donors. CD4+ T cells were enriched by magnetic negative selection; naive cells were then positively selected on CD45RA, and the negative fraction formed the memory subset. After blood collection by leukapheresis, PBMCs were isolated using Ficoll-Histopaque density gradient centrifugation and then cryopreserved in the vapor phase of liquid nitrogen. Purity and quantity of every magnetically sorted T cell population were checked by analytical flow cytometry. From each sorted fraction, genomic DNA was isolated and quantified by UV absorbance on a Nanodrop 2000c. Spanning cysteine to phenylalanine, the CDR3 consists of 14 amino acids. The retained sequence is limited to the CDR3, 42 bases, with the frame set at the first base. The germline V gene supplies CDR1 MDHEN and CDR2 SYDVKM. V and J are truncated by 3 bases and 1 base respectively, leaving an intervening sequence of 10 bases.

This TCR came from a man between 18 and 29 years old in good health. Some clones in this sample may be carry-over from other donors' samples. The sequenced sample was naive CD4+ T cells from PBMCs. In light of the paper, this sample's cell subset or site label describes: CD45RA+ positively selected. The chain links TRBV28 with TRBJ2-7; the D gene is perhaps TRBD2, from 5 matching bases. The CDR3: CASSLRGMSYEQYF. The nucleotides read TGTGCCAGCAGTTTGAGAGGGATGTCCTACGAGCAGTACTTC.